This T cell receptor (beta chain) was sequenced during a study of early T cells in non-severe SARS-CoV-2 infection. CDR1 is KGHSH and CDR2 is LQKENI in the germline V gene. This CDR3 comprises 17 residues. The V end lost 2 bases, the J end lost 2 bases, and 13 bases lay between the germline ends. TCRdb called the 5' RACE reads again in MiXCR, with one record for every CDR3 protein. Counted here are 40,000 to 50,000 distinct CDR3 sequences, approximately 6.9% occurring once; the ten biggest clones make up roughly 5%. The chain carries TRBV18 and TRBJ2-6; D not certain. The source material was whole blood. This sequence originates from an adult who was a healthcare worker with PCR-confirmed SARS-CoV-2 infection or an uninfected control (not recorded which). CDR3 loop: CASSPSVGLTGANVLTF. The CDR3 DNA sequence: TGTGCCAGCTCACCAAGTGTAGGGTTGACTGGGGCCAACGTCCTGACTTTC. Looking up the rest from reference TRBV18 and TRBJ2-6 gives the full variable domain: NAGVMQNPRHLVRRRGQEARLRCSPMKGHSHVYWYRQLPEEGLKFMVYLQKENIIDESGMPKERFSAEFPKEGPSILRIQQVVRGDSAAYFCASSPSVGLTGANVLTFGAGSRLTVL.